Below, 19 T cell receptor beta chains from the same sample are listed, as sequenced in a study of T cell changes during pregnancy in multiple sclerosis (dated by TCRdb to the late 2010s). Libraries came from the immunoSEQ multiplex PCR assay. TCRdb stores this immuneACCESS table with in-frame sequences only. Part of the clones is absent; in the studies checked, under half of the shortfall reflects unresolved V genes, and no reason is known for the rest. This sample is represented by about 92,000 clones; under 95% of them were singletons. The ten largest clones add up to more than 1.5% of the sample. This specimen was peripheral blood, taken in the first trimester of pregnancy. Every receptor here comes from a female donor with multiple sclerosis, enrolled in a pregnancy study.

This sequence joins TRBV30 and TRBJ2-1, with 10 nucleotides matching TRBD2. Trimming took 0 bases from V and 7 from J; bases not matched to a gene: 6. The CDR3 extends over 15 amino acids. In germline, CDR1 is GTSNPN, CDR2 SVGIG (reference sequence). The CDR3 region is CAWSVLAGLVNEQFF. The CDR3 DNA reads as TGTGCCTGGAGTGTACTAGCGGGACTTGTTAATGAGCAGTTCTTC.

The CDR3 sequence: CASSYVGTSVYNEQFF. The CDR3 region has the DNA TGTGCCAGCAGTTACGTGGGGACTAGCGTATACAATGAGCAGTTCTTC. The chain recombines TRBV6-5 with TRBJ2-1; 10 bases are shared with TRBD2. The V gene's germline CDR1 is MNHEY and CDR2 SVGAGI. The CDR3 spans 16 residues. The ends lost 2 bases at V and 4 bases at J; junction bases unmatched: 5.

The chain links TRBV6-6 to TRBJ1-5; 7 nucleotides line up with TRBD1. V was clipped by 6 bases and J by 4 bases; unmatched bases: 9. Germline-derived CDR1 and CDR2 are MNHNY and SVGAGI (reference sequence). The CDR3 sequence is 15 residues long. Here the CDR3 DNA reads TGTGCCAGCAGCCCCGACAGGGTTGAAAATCAGCCCCAGCATTTT. This encodes CASSPDRVENQPQHF.

A single count supports this clone. The chain joins TRBV15 to TRBJ2-2, with D tentatively TRBD1 (6 bases). V was cut by 3 bases and J by 1 base, with 6 bases left in between. The CDR3 has 14 amino acids. The germline CDR1 and CDR2 sequences are LNHNV and YYDKDF (reference sequence). CDR3 residues: CATSRGQNTGELFF. DNA of the CDR3: TGTGCCACCAGCAGGGGACAGAACACCGGGGAGCTGTTTTTT.

V gene TRBV27 combines with J gene TRBJ1-1; no definite D call. Trimming took 10 bases from V and 4 from J, leaving 31 bases between them. The CDR3 loop spans 18 amino acids. The germline gives CDR1 MNHEY, CDR2 SMNVEV (reference sequence). The CDR3, as DNA: TGTGCCATCTACGGCCCGGCCCTCGGAACGTCGGGGTTCACTGAAGCTTTCTTT. Amino acid sequence: CAIYGPALGTSGFTEAFF.

This clone was detected only once. The chain couples TRBV28 to TRBJ1-2; tentatively, D is TRBD1 (6 bases). V gave up 7 bases and J gave up 4 bases, with 22 bases separating them. The CDR3 totals 16 residues. Germline values: CDR1 MDHEN, CDR2 SYDVKM. CDR3 DNA: TGTGCCAGCATACCCATCCAGGGAAGGGGGGGCTATGGCTACACCTTC. Protein: CASIPIQGRGGYGYTF.

This clone was counted a few times. The CDR3 bases are TGCGCCAGCAGCTTGGATAGGCGGGAGGGCCCTGGGGCCAACGTCCTGACTTTC. Amino acid sequence: CASSLDRREGPGANVLTF. The chain recombines TRBV5-1 with TRBJ2-6; 9 bases agree with TRBD2. The V segment lost 0 bases and the J segment 2 bases; nucleotides outside the gene matches: 6. Germline CDR1 SGHRS, CDR2 YFSETQ. This CDR3 contains 18 residues. Drawing the rest from reference TRBV5-1 and TRBJ2-6, the complete variable domain is KAGVTQTPRYLIKTRGQQVTLSCSPISGHRSVSWYQQTPGQGLQFLFEYFSETQRNKGNFPGRFSGRQFSNSRSEMNVSTLELGDSALYLCASSLDRREGPGANVLTFGAGSRLTVL.

CDR3 sequence (DNA): TGTGCCAGTTCCGACAGGCTCTTTATGAACACTGAAGCTTTCTTT. Amino acids: CASSDRLFMNTEAFF. The rearrangement links TRBV19 to TRBJ1-1; tentatively, D is TRBD1 (6 bases). This CDR3 is built from 15 residues. The ends were cut back, 8 bases at V and 0 bases at J, with 16 bases in the middle. Germline V gene data show CDR1 as LNHDA and CDR2 as SQIVND (reference sequence).

The chain has TRBV18 and TRBJ2-5; the match to TRBD1 covers 7 bases. The CDR3 extends over 15 amino acids. J lost 0 bases, V lost 4 bases, and 5 bases had no gene match. CDR1 KGHSH and CDR2 LQKENI come from the germline V gene. The CDR3 here is CASSQTTGYQETQYF. The CDR3 DNA reads as TGTGCCAGCTCACAGACGACAGGGTACCAAGAGACCCAGTACTTC.

Here the CDR3 reads CASNSRTGGVRDTEAFF. CDR3 DNA sequence: TGTGCCAGTAACAGCAGGACAGGGGGCGTACGGGACACTGAAGCTTTCTTT. The J gene is TRBJ1-1, the V gene TRBV19, with 11 bases aligning to TRBD1. This CDR3 spans 17 amino acids. Trimming at V came to 7 bases and at J to 3 bases, leaving 13 bases not matched to a gene. CDR1 is LNHDA, CDR2 SQIVND, per germline (reference sequence).

The chain employs TRBV29-1 and TRBJ2-7; 7 bases align to TRBD2. J was trimmed by 7 bases and V by 4 bases; bases with no gene match: 13. The CDR3 sequence is 14 residues long. Germline assignment: CDR1 SQVTM and CDR2 ANQGSEA. The CDR3, as DNA: TGCAGCGTTGTCGTAGCGGGCACCTACGGGGAGCAGTACTTC. Residues: CSVVVAGTYGEQYF.

The chain couples TRBV19 to TRBJ2-7, with a weak D call TRBD2 (7 bases). The V end lost 7 bases, the J end lost 3 bases, and 25 bases lay between the germline ends. The CDR3 loop spans 17 amino acids. From germline, CDR1 is LNHDA and CDR2 SQIVND (reference sequence). The CDR3 DNA follows: TGTGCCAGTACCTCCCCCCCGGGCACGGGGGGCATCTACGAGCAGTACTTC. This gives the protein CASTSPPGTGGIYEQYF.

This sequence joins TRBV7-9 and TRBJ2-3; TRBD2 matches 8 bases. V shed 3 bases, J shed 5 bases, and the junction held 10 bases outside the gene matches. CDR1 is SEHNR, CDR2 FQNEAQ, per germline (reference sequence). There are 16 residues in the CDR3. The CDR3 sequence is CASSFTAGEGGDTQYF. In DNA, the CDR3 is TGTGCCAGCAGCTTTACAGCGGGAGAGGGTGGAGATACGCAGTATTTT.

This clone was seen once. This chain joins TRBV29-1 and TRBJ1-2, with D maybe TRBD1 (5 bases). The CDR3 has 13 amino acids. Looked up from germline, CDR1 is SQVTM and CDR2 is ANQGSEA. V was cut by 3 bases and J by 4 bases, with 12 bases left in between. CDR3 amino acids: CSVDLGQLYGYTF. The DNA of the CDR3 is TGCAGCGTTGATTTGGGGCAACTCTATGGCTACACCTTC.

The chain combines TRBV13 with TRBJ2-7, with 9 bases matching TRBD1. With V trimmed by 5 bases and J by 5 bases, 4 bases remained unmatched. The germline V gene encodes CDR1 PRHDT and CDR2 FYEKMQ (reference sequence). The CDR3 loop spans 13 amino acids. CDR3 sequence (DNA): TGTGCCAGCAGCCCTGGGACAGGGAACGAGCAGTACTTC. This gives the protein CASSPGTGNEQYF.

This clone was observed once. This rearrangement joins TRBV13 to TRBJ2-7; 12 bases match TRBD1. The V gene end was trimmed by 2 bases and the J gene end by 5 bases; junction bases not matched to a gene: 7. Germline CDR1 is PRHDT and CDR2 is FYEKMQ (reference sequence). This CDR3 is built from 16 residues. Here the CDR3 reads CASSLNWGTGGDEQYF. The CDR3 region has the DNA TGTGCCAGCAGCTTAAATTGGGGGACAGGGGGCGACGAGCAGTACTTC. Together with reference TRBV13 and TRBJ2-7, the CDR3 gives the full variable domain: AAGVIQSPRHLIKEKRETATLKCYPIPRHDTVYWYQQGPGQDPQFLISFYEKMQSDKGSIPDRFSAQQFSDYHSELNMSSLELGDSALYFCASSLNWGTGGDEQYFGPGTRLTVT.

The J gene is TRBJ1-1, the V gene TRBV7-9; 7 bases are a match to TRBD1. The V gene end was trimmed by 3 bases and the J gene end by 4 bases; junction bases not matched to a gene: 5. The CDR3 consists of 14 residues. Germline lookup yields CDR1 SEHNR and CDR2 FQNEAQ (reference sequence). For the CDR3, the DNA is TGTGCCAGCAGCTTCACAGGGGACCGCACTGAAGCTTTCTTT. Translated: CASSFTGDRTEAFF.

The rearrangement joins TRBV6-6 to TRBJ1-2; D not resolved. This CDR3 is 14 amino acids long. The V end lost 6 bases, the J end lost 0 bases, and 11 bases lay between the germline ends. CDR1 and CDR2 from the germline V gene are MNHNY and SVGAGI (reference sequence). In nucleotides, the CDR3 is TGTGCCAGCAGCTCTCCGAGAGCTAACTATGGCTACACCTTC. The encoded protein is CASSSPRANYGYTF.

The genes are TRBV7-2 and TRBJ2-7, with a possible D match to TRBD1 (5 bases). Germline V gene sequence: CDR1 SGHTA, CDR2 FQGNSA. V was cut by 1 base and J by 5 bases, with 12 bases left in between. The length of the CDR3 is 14 residues. CDR3 coding DNA: TGTGCCAGCAGCTTAGTAGGGGCTCTAAACGAGCAGTACTTC. Protein product: CASSLVGALNEQYF.